The sequence of this TCR beta chain was determined in a study of blood T cells in healthy people across ages. Alongside a J-beta primer mix, a sample-barcoded 5' primer served in a second PCR lasting 7 to 11 cycles. TCRdb ran MiXCR on the 5' RACE reads and lists one entry per CDR3 protein. The sample lists over 1,500,000 distinct CDR3 sequences, roughly 43% occurring once. In this sample, this clonotype turned up many times. The sequenced sample consisted of blood. This receptor was taken from a human donor in good health.

The CDR3 region is CASSPPGLAGHNEQFF. The CDR3 coding sequence is TGTGCCAGCAGTCCTCCGGGACTAGCGGGGCACAATGAGCAGTTCTTC. The rearrangement links TRBV6-5 to TRBJ2-1; 13 bases line up with TRBD2. CDR1 MNHEY and CDR2 SVGAGI come from the germline V gene. V was pared by 5 bases and J by 5 bases, with 6 bases of the junction left unmatched. The CDR3 spans 16 residues.